Below, 31 T cell receptor beta chains from the same sample are listed, as sequenced in a study of shared clonotypes between healthy human individuals. CD45RO negativity and positive selection for CCR7 defined naive CD8 cells, a population that excluded terminally differentiated effector memory CD45RA+ cells. Sequencing used immunoSEQ multiplex PCR; TCRdb keeps in-frame clones, though not all of them. The data contain roughly 850,000 clones, approximately 97% of them seen just once; the ten biggest clones take up 0.2% to 0.25%. Sample: naive CD8+ T cells sorted from blood. Receptor source: a young man in good health.

The chain employs TRBV9 and TRBJ2-6, with 7 bases matching TRBD2. With 7 bases clipped from V and 0 bases from J, the junction kept 10 bases outside the gene matches. This CDR3 comprises 17 residues. Germline values: CDR1 SGDLS, CDR2 YYNGEE. CDR3 nucleotides: TGTGCCAGCCTAGGGCTAGCGGCCGGCTCTGGGGCCAACGTCCTGACTTTC. It yields the protein CASLGLAAGSGANVLTF. Variable domain in full (rest from reference TRBV9 and TRBJ2-6): DSGVTQTPKHLITATGQRVTLRCSPRSGDLSVYWYQQSLDQGLQFLIQYYNGEERAKGNILERFSAQQFPDLHSELNLSSLELGDSALYFCASLGLAAGSGANVLTFGAGSRLTVL.

The V and J genes are TRBV4-3 and TRBJ2-1, with 8 positions matching TRBD2. CDR3 length equals 14 residues. Trimming removed 4 bases from V and 12 bases from J; junction bases left unmatched: 11. Germline V gene data show CDR1 as LGHNA and CDR2 as YSLEER. The CDR3 region has the DNA TGCGCCAGCAGCCCGGGACTAGTAGATTTTGTGCAGTTCTTC. Translated: CASSPGLVDFVQFF.

The chain is built from TRBV6-4 and TRBJ1-1, with D tentatively TRBD1 (6 bases). The CDR3 consists of 13 residues. CDR1 is MRHNA, CDR2 SNTAGT, per germline. V was shortened by 2 bases and J by 11 bases, with 15 bases between the two germline ends. CDR3 residues: CASSDTGPQGAFF. The CDR3 nucleotides read TGTGCCAGCAGTGACACAGGCCCCCAGGGGGCTTTCTTT.

The V gene is TRBV7-8, the J gene TRBJ2-3; D is ambiguous. In germline, CDR1 is SGHVS, CDR2 FQNEAQ. The CDR3 contains 14 residues. V dropped 6 bases and J dropped 2 bases, with 12 bases sitting between them. CDR3 region: CASRRGAITDTQYF. CDR3 DNA: TGTGCCAGCAGGCGAGGCGCTATCACAGATACGCAGTATTTT.

The chain is built from TRBV7-2 and TRBJ2-1, with D possibly matching TRBD2 (6 bases). The CDR3 totals 12 residues. Deletions cut 5 bases from V and 15 bases from J, with 17 bases between. Germline V gives CDR1 SGHTA, CDR2 FQGNSA. The DNA for the CDR3 is TGTGCCAGCAGCACCGGGACTTTCACCCCGTTCTTC. It encodes CASSTGTFTPFF. Full variable domain (remainder filled in from reference TRBV7-2 and TRBJ2-1): GAGVSQSPSNKVTEKGKDVELRCDPISGHTALYWYRQSLGQGLEFLIYFQGNSAPDKSGLPSDRFSAERTGGSVSTLTIQRTQQEDSAVYLCASSTGTFTPFFGPGTRLTVL.

DNA for the CDR3: TGTGCCAGCCAGGACTCGGGCCATGAGCAGTTCTTC. Amino acids: CASQDSGHEQFF. The chain combines TRBV13 with TRBJ2-1, with a tentative D call TRBD2 (5 bases). Trimming removed 8 bases at V and 8 bases at J, with 13 bases between. This CDR3 has 12 amino acids. Germline V CDR1 and CDR2: PRHDT, FYEKMQ (reference sequence).

This clone was found once. This chain links TRBV14 with TRBJ2-3; D is undetermined. V lost 4 bases, J lost 5 bases, and 10 bases lay in between. The CDR3 spans 13 residues. The germline V gene encodes CDR1 SGHDN and CDR2 FVKESK. CDR3 DNA: TGTGCCAGCAGCCCTCGTCTCGGAGATACGCAGTATTTT. It specifies CASSPRLGDTQYF.

The V and J genes are TRBV5-1 and TRBJ1-1, with TRBD1 as a possible D gene (5 bases). CDR3 length: 13 residues. The V end lost 3 bases, the J end lost 7 bases, and 13 bases lay between the germline ends. CDR1 and CDR2 (germline): SGHRS, YFSETQ. CDR3 sequence: CASSSGTSHEAFF. CDR3 nucleotide sequence: TGCGCCAGCAGCTCCGGGACCAGCCATGAAGCTTTCTTT.

This chain uses TRBV4-1 with TRBJ1-3; TRBD1 agrees at 7 bases. This CDR3 has 16 residues. V shed 4 bases, J shed 3 bases, and the junction held 9 bases outside the gene matches. Germline V gene lookup returns CDR1 MGHRA and CDR2 YSYEKL. This chain's CDR3 is CASSRREGTVGNTIYF. Here the CDR3 DNA reads TGCGCCAGCAGCCGAAGAGAGGGGACAGTTGGAAACACCATATATTTT.

This chain links TRBV27 with TRBJ2-6; D is perhaps TRBD1 (6 bases). The V end lost 4 bases, the J end lost 4 bases, and 11 bases lay between the germline ends. Per the germline V gene, CDR1 is MNHEY and CDR2 is SMNVEV (reference sequence). The CDR3 has 15 amino acids. DNA of the CDR3: TGTGCCAGCAGTTCACAGGGTTACGGGGCCAACGTCCTGACTTTC. Translating gives CASSSQGYGANVLTF.

The chain has TRBV7-7 and TRBJ2-1, with 7 bases lining up with TRBD2. Germline CDR1 is SSHAT and CDR2 is FNYEAQ (reference sequence). After removal of 5 bases from V and 4 bases from J, the junction contained 8 bases not matched to a gene. The length of the CDR3 is 15 residues. The CDR3 loop reads CASSPSAGPYNEQFF. CDR3 bases: TGTGCCAGCAGCCCGTCAGCGGGGCCATACAATGAGCAGTTCTTC.

The CDR3 here is CASSRRQALTQKSYNEQFF. The CDR3 DNA follows: TGCGCCAGCAGTCGCAGACAGGCTCTGACCCAGAAATCCTACAATGAGCAGTTCTTC. The V and J genes are TRBV5-1 and TRBJ2-1, with D tentatively TRBD1 (6 bases). V lost 5 bases, J lost 1 base, and 25 bases lay in between. The CDR3 is 19 residues long. Germline loops: CDR1 SGHRS, CDR2 YFSETQ.

This clone was picked up one time. The V and J genes are TRBV11-2 and TRBJ2-1; a weak D match, TRBD1 (6 bases). The V gene lost 5 bases and the J gene lost 5 bases, with 19 bases spanning the gap. Germline V gene sequence: CDR1 SGHAT, CDR2 FQNNGV. The CDR3 extends over 16 amino acids. In nucleotides, the CDR3 is TGTGCCAGCAGCCCGCCGAACAGGGTCAGGCACAATGAGCAGTTCTTC. Its translation: CASSPPNRVRHNEQFF.

The chain joins TRBV4-1 to TRBJ2-1; D remains unclear. The V gene's germline CDR1 is MGHRA and CDR2 YSYEKL. Trimming pared 2 bases from V and 7 bases from J, leaving 12 bases between. The length of the CDR3 is 14 residues. The CDR3 DNA reads as TGCGCCAGCAGCCAAAGGCAAGCCGGGAATGAGCAGTTCTTC. Residues: CASSQRQAGNEQFF.

The table lists this clone with a count of one. The chain has TRBV5-1 and TRBJ2-7, with 9 bases that match TRBD1. J lost 3 bases, V lost 4 bases, and 8 bases had no gene match. The CDR3 runs to 15 residues. Germline values: CDR1 SGHRS, CDR2 YFSETQ. In nucleotides, the CDR3 is TGCGCCAGCAGCCCCCCCGGGACAGGGTTCTACGAGCAGTACTTC. It specifies CASSPPGTGFYEQYF.

Concerning this clone itself: Different DNA sequences within this sample yield the same CDR3. The chain employs TRBV7-9 and TRBJ2-7; D remains ambiguous. Germline V CDR1 and CDR2: SEHNR, FQNEAQ (reference sequence). This CDR3 has 12 residues. Between the trimmed V and J ends, which lost 5 bases and 3 bases, there was a span of 8 bases. DNA for the CDR3: TGTGCCAGCAGCCCGACCAGCTACGAGCAGTACTTC. Translating it yields CASSPTSYEQYF.

Regarding this clone: At the DNA level, this CDR3 is encoded by other sequences in the same sample as well. V is TRBV10-2 and J is TRBJ2-7; no clear D gene. CDR3 length: 11 residues. V lost 3 bases and J lost 4, with 4 bases in between. Per the germline V gene, CDR1 is WSHSY and CDR2 is SAAADI. The CDR3 region is CASSEGYEQYF. The CDR3, as DNA: TGCGCCAGCAGTGAAGGGTACGAGCAGTACTTC.

This sequence joins TRBV7-2 and TRBJ2-2; 7 positions agree with TRBD1. The germline gives CDR1 SGHTA, CDR2 FQGNSA. The V segment lost 5 bases and the J segment 1 base; nucleotides outside the gene matches: 4. CDR3 length equals 15 residues. The CDR3 loop is CASSPGTVNTGELFF. In DNA, the CDR3 is TGTGCCAGCAGCCCCGGGACAGTGAACACCGGGGAGCTGTTTTTT. Full variable domain (remainder filled in from reference TRBV7-2 and TRBJ2-2): GAGVSQSPSNKVTEKGKDVELRCDPISGHTALYWYRQSLGQGLEFLIYFQGNSAPDKSGLPSDRFSAERTGGSVSTLTIQRTQQEDSAVYLCASSPGTVNTGELFFGEGSRLTVL.

The V gene is TRBV10-2, the J gene TRBJ2-3; TRBD2 aligns across 11 bases. CDR1 and CDR2 from the germline V gene are WSHSY and SAAADI. V lost 4 bases, J lost 4 bases, and 7 bases stayed unmatched. This CDR3 is 16 amino acids long. CDR3 DNA: TGCGCCAGCAGTGGGATAGCGGGAGGGTTGGCAGATACGCAGTATTTT. Translation: CASSGIAGGLADTQYF.

The rearrangement links TRBV15 to TRBJ1-2; D call uncertain. V lost 5 bases and J 4 bases, leaving 20 bases between the germline ends. In germline, CDR1 is LNHNV, CDR2 YYDKDF (reference sequence). CDR3 length equals 16 residues. The CDR3 sequence: CATSSILEEALYGYTF. CDR3 coding DNA: TGTGCCACCAGCTCGATTTTGGAGGAGGCCCTCTATGGCTACACCTTC.

V gene TRBV13 combines with J gene TRBJ2-3, with D perhaps matching TRBD2 (5 bases). The CDR3 runs to 14 residues. In germline, CDR1 is PRHDT, CDR2 FYEKMQ (reference sequence). Between the trimmed V and J ends, which lost 3 bases and 0 bases, there was a span of 7 bases. CDR3 in DNA: TGTGCCAGCAGCTTGGGAGTGAGCACAGATACGCAGTATTTT. This encodes CASSLGVSTDTQYF.

The chain has TRBV7-9 and TRBJ2-7; perhaps TRBD2 as D (5 bases). Trimming cost V 1 base and J 2 bases, with 12 bases left between them. This CDR3 is built from 15 residues. CDR1 and CDR2 from the germline V gene are SEHNR and FQNEAQ (reference sequence). In DNA form, the CDR3 reads TGTGCCAGCAGCTTAGTTACGACTACAGCCTACGAGCAGTACTTC. It translates to CASSLVTTTAYEQYF.

The table lists this clone with a count of one. CDR3 residues: CASSPSFRGSYTF. The CDR3 DNA reads TGTGCCAGCAGCCCGTCCTTTAGGGGTAGCTACACCTTC. The V gene is TRBV6-5, the J gene TRBJ1-2; D might be TRBD1 (5 bases). Trimming took 6 bases from V and 9 from J, leaving 17 bases between them. Germline CDR1 and CDR2: MNHEY and SVGAGI. This CDR3 is 13 amino acids long.

The gene calls are TRBV6-6 and TRBJ1-1; no definite D call. V was cut by 5 bases and J by 3 bases, with 13 bases left in between. The CDR3 is 14 residues long. CDR1 and CDR2 (germline): MNHNY, SVGAGI (reference sequence). The CDR3: CASSTYGEDTEAFF. CDR3 nucleotide sequence: TGTGCCAGCAGTACATACGGAGAGGACACTGAAGCTTTCTTT.

The V call is TRBV19, the J call TRBJ2-7, with a tentative D call TRBD2 (5 bases). V was pared by 5 bases and J by 3 bases, with 14 bases between. The CDR3 spans 14 residues. Per germline, CDR1 LNHDA and CDR2 SQIVND (reference sequence). CDR3 coding DNA: TGTGCCAGTAGTCCCGGACTCGCCTTCTACGAGCAGTACTTC. It specifies CASSPGLAFYEQYF.

The rearrangement joins TRBV7-2 to TRBJ2-1, with 12 bases lining up with TRBD2. The CDR3 consists of 16 residues. The V gene's germline CDR1 is SGHTA and CDR2 FQGNSA. The trim removed 2 bases at V and 8 bases at J, leaving 7 bases unmatched. The CDR3 reads CASSLPSGRGNYEQFF. As DNA, the CDR3 is TGTGCCAGCAGCTTACCTAGCGGGAGGGGCAATTATGAGCAGTTCTTC.

The chain is built from TRBV13 and TRBJ2-7, with 11 bases aligning to TRBD2. CDR1 is PRHDT, CDR2 FYEKMQ, per germline (reference sequence). The CDR3 is made up of 15 amino acids. V shed 1 base and J 6 bases; nucleotides not matched to a gene: 5. The CDR3 reads CASSLVTSGIGEQYF. CDR3 nucleotides: TGTGCCAGCAGCTTAGTGACTAGCGGGATTGGCGAGCAGTACTTC.

The chain joins TRBV13 to TRBJ2-7, with 11 bases that match TRBD1. V shed 5 bases, J shed 3 bases, and the junction held 6 bases outside the gene matches. The CDR3 length is 15 residues. The V gene's germline CDR1 is PRHDT and CDR2 FYEKMQ (reference sequence). The CDR3 bases are TGTGCCAGCAGCGAGTCCGGGACAGGGGGCTACGAGCAGTACTTC. Translation: CASSESGTGGYEQYF.

The chain employs TRBV7-6 and TRBJ2-7; D not certain. Germline V gene lookup returns CDR1 SGHVS and CDR2 FNYEAQ. Trimming took off 5 bases at V and 2 bases at J, with 10 bases between the two ends. The CDR3 consists of 13 residues. For the CDR3, the DNA is TGTGCCAGCAGCATCGGAACAACCTACGAGCAGTACTTC. It specifies CASSIGTTYEQYF. The full variable domain, with the rest looked up from reference TRBV7-6 and TRBJ2-7, is GAGVSQSPRYKVTKRGQDVALRCDPISGHVSLYWYRQALGQGPEFLTYFNYEAQQDKSGLPNDRFSAERPEGSISTLTIQRTEQRDSAMYRCASSIGTTYEQYFGPGTRLTVT.

This chain joins TRBV7-9 and TRBJ2-1; 11 bases fit TRBD2. The V gene end was trimmed by 1 base and the J gene end by 4 bases; junction bases not matched to a gene: 6. The CDR3 consists of 17 residues. Germline CDR1 is SEHNR and CDR2 is FQNEAQ (reference sequence). The CDR3 sequence is CASSLEQTSGVYNEQFF. The CDR3 DNA reads as TGTGCCAGCAGCTTAGAACAGACTAGCGGGGTTTACAATGAGCAGTTCTTC.

For this clone: Distinct nucleotide sequences in the sample also encode this CDR3. As DNA, the CDR3 is TGTGCCAGCAGTTTAACTAGCGGGAGCTACGAGCAGTACTTC. Its translation is CASSLTSGSYEQYF. This chain joins TRBV27 and TRBJ2-7, with 11 bases identical to TRBD2. CDR1 is MNHEY and CDR2 is SMNVEV in the germline V gene (reference sequence). The CDR3 length is 14 residues. V shed 2 bases and J 3 bases; nucleotides not matched to a gene: 0.